This T cell receptor beta chain was sequenced in a study of T cell clonality in common variable immunodeficiency. Study-wide points: CVID subjects shared fewer TCRbeta clones than healthy controls did. Fewer deletions and N-nucleotide insertions were reportedly seen in common variable immunodeficiency TCR beta sequences.

This clone was counted ten times or more. Its antigen is unknown. The CDR3 end falls 3 residues outside the read, so it is completed with the germline J gene. CDR1 and CDR2 from the germline V gene are LNHDA and SQIVND (reference sequence). The V segment lost 5 bases and the J segment 2 bases; nucleotides outside the gene matches: 12. The CDR3 runs 18 residues. Using immunoSEQ multiplex PCR, the repertoire was profiled, and TCRdb retains in-frame clones only, with some absent. The sample holds tens of thousands of clones, and no clone turns up only once. Sequenced sample: peripheral blood mononuclear cells. This sequence originates from a person aged 18 to 75 in good health. The V call is TRBV19, the J call TRBJ2-3; 11 positions agree with TRBD1. CDR3 region: CASSSPRGQGVYTDTQYF. The covered CDR3 bases are TGTGCCAGTAGTTCCCCGCGGGGACAGGGGGTCTACACAGATACG.